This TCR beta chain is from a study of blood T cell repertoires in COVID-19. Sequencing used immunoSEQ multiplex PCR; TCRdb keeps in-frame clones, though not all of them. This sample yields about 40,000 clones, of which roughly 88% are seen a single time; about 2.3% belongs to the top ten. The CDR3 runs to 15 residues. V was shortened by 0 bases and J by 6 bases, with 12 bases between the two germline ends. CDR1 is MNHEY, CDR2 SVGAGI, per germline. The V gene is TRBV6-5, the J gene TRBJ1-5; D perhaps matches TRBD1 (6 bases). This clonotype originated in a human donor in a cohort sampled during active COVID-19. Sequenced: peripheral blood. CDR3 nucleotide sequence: TGTGCCAGCAGTTACTCGATTTCAGGGGCTCAGCCCCAGCATTTT. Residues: CASSYSISGAQPQHF.